This passage covers 31 T cell receptor beta chains from one sample sequenced in a study of blood T cell repertoires in COVID-19. Profiled with immunoSEQ multiplex PCR; TCRdb holds only in-frame clones, not every one. Of around 210,000 clones in the sample, 85% to 90% were seen once. The sequencing sample was made of peripheral blood. These receptors came from a woman in her 70s with acute or convalescent COVID-19.

This sequence joins TRBV12-3 or TRBV12-4 and TRBJ2-7, with TRBD1 identical over 7 bases. V shed 7 bases, J shed 1 base, and the junction held 4 bases outside the gene matches. CDR3 length equals 13 residues. CDR3 protein: CASTYRGSYEQYF. The CDR3 DNA is TGTGCCAGCACCTACAGGGGATCCTACGAGCAGTACTTC.

This chain joins TRBV5-4 and TRBJ1-2; D gene ambiguous. Germline CDR1 SGHNT, CDR2 YYREEE (reference sequence). The CDR3 extends over 16 amino acids. Trimming took off 0 bases at V and 8 bases at J, with 20 bases between the two ends. The CDR3 is CASSLEVLELGGGYTF. For the CDR3, the DNA is TGTGCCAGCAGCTTGGAGGTCTTGGAGTTGGGAGGAGGCTACACCTTC.

This clone was found a few times. The V gene is TRBV14, the J gene TRBJ2-2; possibly TRBD2 for D (6 bases). With 4 bases removed from V and 4 bases from J, the gap between germline ends came to 7 bases. CDR1 and CDR2 (germline): SGHDN, FVKESK. This CDR3 has 13 residues. The CDR3 DNA is TGTGCCAGCAGCCGGGACTTCACCGGGGAGCTGTTTTTT. It codes for CASSRDFTGELFF. The full variable domain, its missing parts supplied by reference TRBV14 and TRBJ2-2, is EAGVTQFPSHSVIEKGQTVTLRCDPISGHDNLYWYRRVMGKEIKFLLHFVKESKQDESGMPNNRFLAERTGGTYSTLKVQPAELEDSGVYFCASSRDFTGELFFGEGSRLTVL.

The gene calls are TRBV2 and TRBJ2-7, with a weak D call TRBD1 (6 bases). The germline V and J ends were trimmed by 6 bases and 4 bases, with 16 bases remaining between them. The CDR3 runs 14 residues. Germline V gives CDR1 SNHLY, CDR2 FYNNEI. CDR3 sequence reads: CASSPQQGAYEQYF. The CDR3 DNA sequence: TGTGCCAGCAGCCCCCAACAGGGTGCGTACGAGCAGTACTTC.

This chain links TRBV19 with TRBJ1-6, with 8 bases identical to TRBD1. Germline values: CDR1 LNHDA, CDR2 SQIVND (reference sequence). V lost 5 bases and J lost 8; bases outside the gene matches: 5. The CDR3 is 14 amino acids. This CDR3 reads CASSPGTGYSPLHF. DNA of the CDR3: TGTGCCAGTAGTCCAGGGACAGGATATTCACCCCTCCACTTT.

The chain links TRBV5-1 to TRBJ2-3; 13 bases match TRBD2. This CDR3 is built from 19 residues. Trimming took 3 bases from V and 0 from J; bases not matched to a gene: 10. The V gene's germline CDR1 is SGHRS and CDR2 YFSETQ. CDR3 protein: CASSSPPGLAGTSTDTQYF. CDR3 DNA sequence: TGCGCCAGCAGCTCCCCGCCGGGACTAGCGGGAACTAGCACAGATACGCAGTATTTT.

The chain joins TRBV2 to TRBJ1-6; 9 bases align to TRBD1. The length of the CDR3 is 15 residues. Losses at the gene ends were 3 bases for V and 10 bases for J; bases not matched to a gene: 7. Germline V CDR1 and CDR2: SNHLY, FYNNEI. In nucleotides, the CDR3 is TGTGCCAGCAGTGATCGACAGGGGGAGGGATCACCCCTCCACTTT. Residues: CASSDRQGEGSPLHF.

V usage is TRBV5-1 and J usage is TRBJ2-1, with a weak D call TRBD1 (5 bases). This CDR3 comprises 13 residues. Germline V CDR1 and CDR2: SGHRS, YFSETQ. Between the trimmed V and J ends, which lost 4 bases and 7 bases, there was a span of 12 bases. DNA for the CDR3: TGCGCCAGCAGCCTGACAGATGAAAATGAGCAGTTCTTC. Encoded protein: CASSLTDENEQFF.

The chain combines TRBV5-1 with TRBJ1-1; perhaps TRBD1 as D (6 bases). Germline-derived CDR1 and CDR2 are SGHRS and YFSETQ. The CDR3 contains 14 residues. Trimming removed 5 bases at V and 5 bases at J, with 16 bases between. The CDR3 DNA sequence: TGCGCCAGCAGTTCCACTCCAGGGGTAACTGAAGCTTTCTTT. It encodes CASSSTPGVTEAFF.

This chain connects TRBV14 to TRBJ2-7; TRBD2 agrees at 11 bases. J gave up 7 bases and V 2 bases, and 7 bases lay outside the gene matches. The CDR3 contains 15 residues. The V gene's germline CDR1 is SGHDN and CDR2 FVKESK. The CDR3 nucleotides read TGTGCCAGCAGCCAACTTCCGGGACTAGCGGAAGAGCAGTACTTC. It codes for CASSQLPGLAEEQYF.

This chain joins TRBV6-5 and TRBJ1-4, with 7 bases identical to TRBD1. Germline values: CDR1 MNHEY, CDR2 SVGAGI. V lost 6 bases to trimming and J lost 3 bases; unmatched junction nucleotides: 7. This CDR3 is 15 amino acids long. The CDR3 nucleotides read TGTGCCAGCAGGTACGAGGGACAGCCTAATGAAAAACTGTTTTTT. Protein sequence: CASRYEGQPNEKLFF.

With regard to this clone: The germline gene is not matched at one end of the junction; a read error may be the cause. The chain recombines TRBV7-8 with TRBJ1-3; no firm D call. CDR1 SGHVS and CDR2 FQNEAQ come from the germline V gene. CDR3 size: 15 residues. The CDR3 DNA follows: TGTGCCAGCAGCCTAATGAGGTTTTCTGGAAACACCATATGTTTT. This encodes CASSLMRFSGNTICF. Full variable domain (rest looked up from reference TRBV7-8 and TRBJ1-3): GAGVSQSPRYKVAKRGQDVALRCDPISGHVSLFWYQQALGQGPEFLTYFQNEAQLDKSGLPSDRFFAERPEGSVSTLKIQRTQQEDSAVYLCASSLMRFSGNTICFGEGSWLTVV.

This clone was detected only once. This chain connects TRBV3-1 (or the pseudogene TRBV3-2) to TRBJ2-7, with TRBD2 as a possible D gene (6 bases). V dropped 4 bases and J dropped 1 base, with 8 bases sitting between them. The germline gives CDR1 LGHDT, CDR2 YNNKEL (reference sequence). The CDR3 runs 13 residues. In nucleotides, the CDR3 is TGTGCCAGCAGCCGTCGGGGGTCCTACGAGCAGTACTTC. Its protein product is CASSRRGSYEQYF.

This clone was found once. The genes are TRBV9 and TRBJ2-3, with 8 bases lining up with TRBD2. After removal of 3 bases from V and 0 bases from J, the junction contained 6 bases not matched to a gene. The germline V gene has CDR1 SGDLS and CDR2 YYNGEE. This CDR3 has 16 amino acids. The CDR3 loop reads CASSARAGASTDTQYF. Here the CDR3 DNA reads TGTGCCAGCAGCGCGAGAGCGGGAGCTAGCACAGATACGCAGTATTTT.

V gene TRBV27 combines with J gene TRBJ1-2; possibly TRBD1 for D (6 bases). This CDR3 contains 15 residues. Germline values: CDR1 MNHEY, CDR2 SMNVEV (reference sequence). V was shortened by 5 bases and J by 0 bases, with 13 bases between the two germline ends. The DNA for the CDR3 is TGTGCCAGCAGTCGCGAATGGACAGCTAACTATGGCTACACCTTC. Its translation is CASSREWTANYGYTF.

This rearrangement joins TRBV10-2 to TRBJ2-7; unclear D gene. Germline assignment: CDR1 WSHSY and CDR2 SAAADI. This CDR3 is built from 10 residues. V lost 8 bases and J 3 bases, leaving 5 bases between the germline ends. CDR3 bases: TGCGCCAGCGGCAACTACGAGCAGTACTTC. This translates into CASGNYEQYF.

The chain has TRBV15 and TRBJ2-1, with TRBD1 as a possible D gene (5 bases). CDR1 and CDR2 (germline): LNHNV, YYDKDF (reference sequence). Between the trimmed V and J ends, which lost 0 bases and 7 bases, there was a span of 10 bases. This CDR3 contains 14 residues. CDR3 coding DNA: TGTGCCACCAGCAGAGATCCTGACAGAAATGAGCAGTTCTTC. Translating it yields CATSRDPDRNEQFF.

DNA of the CDR3: TGTGCCAGCAGTTATAGGGACAGTAATTCACCCCTCCACTTT. Its protein product is CASSYRDSNSPLHF. The V and J genes are TRBV6-5 and TRBJ1-6; 7 nucleotides match TRBD1. The CDR3 extends over 14 amino acids. Germline CDR1 and CDR2: MNHEY and SVGAGI. The J segment lost 6 bases and the V segment lost 3 bases, leaving 2 bases of the junction unmatched.

This sequence joins TRBV6-5 and TRBJ2-7, with TRBD2 matching 9 bases. The CDR3 sequence is 15 residues long. The trim removed 3 bases at V and 4 bases at J, leaving 7 bases unmatched. Germline loops: CDR1 MNHEY, CDR2 SVGAGI. The CDR3: CASSYETSGFYEQYF. The CDR3 nucleotides read TGTGCCAGCAGTTATGAGACTAGCGGTTTTTACGAGCAGTACTTC.

The chain uses TRBV6-5 and TRBJ2-3; a weak D match, TRBD1 (6 bases). V lost 4 bases, J lost 2 bases, and 13 bases lay in between. Germline V gene data show CDR1 as MNHEY and CDR2 as SVGAGI. The CDR3 consists of 15 residues. CDR3 in DNA: TGTGCCAGCAGTTCCTCGGGACACTCCACAGATACGCAGTATTTT. It encodes CASSSSGHSTDTQYF.

V and J are TRBV7-2 and TRBJ2-1; 8 bases map to TRBD1. Germline V lookup: CDR1 SGHTA, CDR2 FQGNSA. The J segment lost 7 bases and the V segment lost 6 bases, leaving 2 bases of the junction unmatched. The CDR3 sequence is 12 residues long. The CDR3 coding sequence is TGTGCCAGCAGTAGACAGGGGAATGAGCAGTTCTTC. Amino acid sequence: CASSRQGNEQFF.

J is TRBJ2-1 and V is TRBV3-1 (or the pseudogene TRBV3-2); 10 nucleotides match TRBD2. Germline CDR1 reads LGHDT; CDR2 reads YNNKEL (reference sequence). CDR3 length: 15 amino acids. The trim removed 4 bases at V and 10 bases at J, leaving 10 bases unmatched. The CDR3: CASSPGLADAPEQFF. The CDR3 DNA is TGTGCCAGCAGCCCTGGACTAGCGGATGCTCCCGAGCAGTTCTTC.

V usage is TRBV4-3 and J usage is TRBJ2-7; possibly TRBD1 for D (5 bases). The CDR3 extends over 14 amino acids. V lost 0 bases and J lost 8, with 14 bases in between. Germline V gene data show CDR1 as LGHNA and CDR2 as YSLEER. The DNA for the CDR3 is TGCGCCAGCAGCCAAGAGGGGTCGGCAGGGAAGCAGTACTTC. This encodes CASSQEGSAGKQYF.

The chain uses TRBV28 and TRBJ1-4; a possible D gene is TRBD1 (6 bases). The CDR3 has 15 amino acids. V lost 6 bases and J lost 8, with 19 bases in between. Germline CDR1 MDHEN, CDR2 SYDVKM. CDR3 amino acids: CASSRGGGGVEKLFF. DNA of the CDR3: TGTGCCAGCAGCCGAGGGGGAGGGGGAGTGGAAAAACTGTTTTTT.

The CDR3 bases are TGTGCCAGCAGCCCCGGCTGGGGGGGGACCTACGAGCAGTACTTC. It encodes CASSPGWGGTYEQYF. V is TRBV7-2 and J is TRBJ2-7; 7 positions agree with TRBD2. The CDR3 is 15 amino acids. The germline V gene has CDR1 SGHTA and CDR2 FQGNSA. Trimming took 5 bases from V and 2 from J; bases not matched to a gene: 9.

The chain employs TRBV2 and TRBJ2-1; 9 nucleotides align to TRBD2. Germline V gene lookup returns CDR1 SNHLY and CDR2 FYNNEI. The CDR3 extends over 14 amino acids. Losses at the gene ends were 5 bases for V and 7 bases for J; bases not matched to a gene: 6. In nucleotides, the CDR3 is TGTGCCAGCAGTAGTCTAGCGGGGCAAAATGAGCAGTTCTTC. As protein: CASSSLAGQNEQFF.

This chain links TRBV10-1 with TRBJ2-1, with 12 bases identical to TRBD2. Germline loops: CDR1 WNHNN, CDR2 SYGVQD (reference sequence). The CDR3 loop spans 17 amino acids. Trimming cost V 0 bases and J 8 bases; bases outside gene matches: 8. DNA of the CDR3: TGCGCCAGCAGTGAGTCGGTGCTAGCGGGGGGGCCTTATGAGCAGTTCTTC. Translating it yields CASSESVLAGGPYEQFF.

This clone was observed once. This chain uses TRBV6-5 with TRBJ1-1, with no clear D. The germline gives CDR1 MNHEY, CDR2 SVGAGI. V was shortened by 0 bases and J by 2 bases, with 10 bases between the two germline ends. The CDR3 sequence is 15 residues long. Here the CDR3 DNA reads TGTGCCAGCAGTTACTCGAAGTGGCACAACACTGAAGCTTTCTTT. Translated, it gives CASSYSKWHNTEAFF.

This chain uses TRBV2 with TRBJ1-1; TRBD1 aligns across 7 bases. The V gene end was trimmed by 3 bases and the J gene end by 10 bases; junction bases not matched to a gene: 5. The CDR3 consists of 12 residues. In germline, CDR1 is SNHLY, CDR2 FYNNEI. CDR3 loop: CASSDRGRGAFF. Here the CDR3 DNA reads TGTGCCAGCAGTGACAGGGGGAGAGGAGCTTTCTTT.

V and J are TRBV6-1 and TRBJ2-1; D may be TRBD2 (6 bases). The V and J ends lost 3 bases and 0 bases respectively, with 6 bases between them. The length of the CDR3 is 14 residues. Per the germline V gene, CDR1 is MNHNS and CDR2 is SASEGT. CDR3 sequence reads: CASSEGLSYNEQFF. DNA of the CDR3: TGTGCCAGCAGTGAGGGACTCTCCTACAATGAGCAGTTCTTC.

The rearrangement uses TRBV5-8 and TRBJ2-7; 7 bases are a match to TRBD1. This CDR3 contains 14 residues. V was clipped by 6 bases and J by 0 bases; unmatched bases: 6. Germline CDR1 reads SGHTS; CDR2 reads YDEGEE. CDR3 sequence reads: CASTPGTDSYEQYF. The CDR3 bases are TGTGCCAGCACCCCCGGGACAGACTCCTACGAGCAGTACTTC.